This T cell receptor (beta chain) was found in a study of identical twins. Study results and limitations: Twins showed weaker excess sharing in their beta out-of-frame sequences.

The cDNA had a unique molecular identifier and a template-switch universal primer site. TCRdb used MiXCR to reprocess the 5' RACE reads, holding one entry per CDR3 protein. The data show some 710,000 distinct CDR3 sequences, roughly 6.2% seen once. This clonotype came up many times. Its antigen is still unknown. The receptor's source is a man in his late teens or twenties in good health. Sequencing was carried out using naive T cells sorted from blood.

The CDR3 protein is CASSYSRGENTEAFF. The DNA for the CDR3 is TGTGCCAGCAGTTACTCGAGGGGAGAGAACACTGAAGCTTTCTTT. The V call is TRBV6-5, the J call TRBJ1-1; D is perhaps TRBD1 (5 bases). CDR3 length: 15 residues. V was pared by 0 bases and J by 1 base, with 9 bases between. Germline V gives CDR1 MNHEY, CDR2 SVGAGI.